Listed here are 25 T cell receptor beta chains from one sample, sequenced in a study of cytomegalovirus exposure and HLA in healthy donors. Assay: immunoSEQ multiplex PCR; the TCRdb copy retains only in-frame clones and omits some. The sample holds more than 150,000 clones, roughly 84% seen once. The sequenced sample was PBMCs. These receptors were taken from a woman between 18 and 29 years old in good health and CMV-seropositive.

In this sample, this clone turned up once. The J gene is TRBJ1-4, the V gene TRBV14; the D gene is possibly TRBD1 (5 bases). The germline V gene encodes CDR1 SGHDN and CDR2 FVKESK. V lost 3 bases, J lost 7 bases, and 15 bases lay in between. This CDR3 has 15 residues. The CDR3 here is CASSHVTGVGEKLFF. The CDR3 nucleotides read TGTGCCAGCAGCCACGTTACGGGGGTGGGTGAAAAACTGTTTTTT.

This clone was observed once. The chain uses TRBV5-1 and TRBJ2-5, with 8 bases matching TRBD1. The V segment lost 4 bases and the J segment 1 base; nucleotides outside the gene matches: 3. The CDR3 covers 14 residues. The germline CDR1 and CDR2 sequences are SGHRS and YFSETQ. CDR3 amino acids: CASSATGAQETQYF. CDR3 sequence (DNA): TGCGCCAGCAGCGCGACAGGGGCCCAAGAGACCCAGTACTTC. Full variable domain (missing parts from reference TRBV5-1 and TRBJ2-5): KAGVTQTPRYLIKTRGQQVTLSCSPISGHRSVSWYQQTPGQGLQFLFEYFSETQRNKGNFPGRFSGRQFSNSRSEMNVSTLELGDSALYLCASSATGAQETQYFGPGTRLLVL.

On this clone itself: The sample carries other DNA sequences with the same CDR3. The chain carries TRBV7-3 and TRBJ1-1, with D hard to call. Germline values: CDR1 SGHTA, CDR2 FQGTGA. The CDR3 runs to 14 residues. V was trimmed by 5 bases and J by 2 bases, leaving 12 bases between them. The CDR3 nucleotides read TGTGCCAGCAGCCTCGGCGGGGTAAACACTGAAGCTTTCTTT. This encodes CASSLGGVNTEAFF.

This sequence joins TRBV5-6 and TRBJ1-2, with a tentative D call TRBD1 (5 bases). In germline, CDR1 is SGHDT, CDR2 YYEEEE. This CDR3 has 17 amino acids. V was trimmed by 4 bases and J by 7 bases, leaving 26 bases between them. CDR3: CASSPRSRQGKGFGYTF. The CDR3 DNA is TGTGCCAGCAGCCCCAGGTCCCGCCAGGGCAAGGGGTTTGGCTACACCTTC.

The gene calls are TRBV6-1 and TRBJ1-1, with TRBD1 identical over 8 bases. Per germline, CDR1 MNHNS and CDR2 SASEGT. V shed 4 bases and J 6 bases; nucleotides not matched to a gene: 10. The CDR3 runs to 15 residues. CDR3 loop: CASSGRQGKGAEAFF. Here the CDR3 DNA reads TGTGCCAGCAGTGGCAGACAGGGGAAAGGCGCTGAAGCTTTCTTT.

J is TRBJ1-5 and V is TRBV21-1; the D segment call TRBD1 is taken from the table without a DNA check. TRBV21-1 is given as a pseudogene. The CDR3 extends over 17 amino acids. As DNA, the CDR3 is TGTGCCAGCAGCCACTCCCGACAGGGCTGCCGCAATCAGCCCCAGCATTTT. Protein product: CASSHSRQGCRNQPQHF.

This chain joins TRBV19 and TRBJ1-2, with TRBD1 identical over 8 bases. The CDR3 has 14 amino acids. V dropped 3 bases and J dropped 4; count of bases not matched to a gene: 4. In germline, CDR1 is LNHDA, CDR2 SQIVND (reference sequence). In DNA form, the CDR3 reads TGTGCCAGTAGTATGGGGACAGGCGGCTATGGCTACACCTTC. This translates into CASSMGTGGYGYTF.

The chain links TRBV6-5 to TRBJ1-5; the D gene is possibly TRBD1 (6 bases). The CDR3 is made up of 14 amino acids. Germline V gene lookup returns CDR1 MNHEY and CDR2 SVGAGI. V lost 7 bases, J lost 6 bases, and 16 bases lay in between. CDR3 nucleotides: TGTGCCAGCATCCAACCGGGACAAGGTCAGCCCCAGCATTTT. Its protein is CASIQPGQGQPQHF.

DNA of the CDR3: TGTGCCAGCAGTCCTCCGAGGGGGAACTACAATGAGCAGTTCTTC. Translated: CASSPPRGNYNEQFF. J is TRBJ2-1 and V is TRBV6-6; maybe TRBD1 (6 bases). The CDR3 extends over 15 amino acids. CDR1 MNHNY and CDR2 SVGAGI come from the germline V gene (reference sequence). V dropped 5 bases and J dropped 3 bases, with 14 bases sitting between them.

The chain is built from TRBV9 and TRBJ1-1; D gene unclear. This CDR3 region has 15 residues. The germline V and J ends were trimmed by 0 bases and 1 base, with 10 bases remaining between them. The germline gives CDR1 SGDLS, CDR2 YYNGEE. CDR3 in amino acids: CASSVVSRRNTEAFF. The DNA for the CDR3 is TGTGCCAGCAGCGTAGTTTCCCGGAGGAACACTGAAGCTTTCTTT.

The gene calls are TRBV15 and TRBJ1-6; TRBD1 matches at 8 bases. The CDR3 has 15 amino acids. J lost 11 bases, V lost 4 bases, and 10 bases had no gene match. Per germline, CDR1 LNHNV and CDR2 YYDKDF (reference sequence). CDR3 residues: CATSTGQGKMTPLHF. CDR3 DNA sequence: TGTGCCACCAGCACCGGACAGGGTAAAATGACACCCCTCCACTTT.

CDR3 in amino acids: CASSDLNEQFF. The CDR3 DNA is TGTGCCAGCAGCGATCTTAATGAGCAGTTCTTC. The chain has TRBV9 and TRBJ2-1; D uncertain. The germline V and J ends were trimmed by 3 bases and 7 bases, with 5 bases remaining between them. Germline V lookup: CDR1 SGDLS, CDR2 YYNGEE. This CDR3 spans 11 amino acids. The whole variable domain, filled in from reference TRBV9 and TRBJ2-1, reads DSGVTQTPKHLITATGQRVTLRCSPRSGDLSVYWYQQSLDQGLQFLIQYYNGEERAKGNILERFSAQQFPDLHSELNLSSLELGDSALYFCASSDLNEQFFGPGTRLTVL.

The chain carries TRBV27 and TRBJ1-6; tentative D call: TRBD1 (5 bases). Germline lookup yields CDR1 MNHEY and CDR2 SMNVEV (reference sequence). Trimming took 5 bases from V and 5 from J, leaving 16 bases between them. The CDR3 length is 16 residues. Written as DNA, the CDR3 is TGTGCCAGCAGTCCAACAGGTCCTTTTAATAATTCACCCCTCCACTTT. This gives the protein CASSPTGPFNNSPLHF.

This clone was recorded a few times. The chain carries TRBV4-2 and TRBJ2-3; D not resolved. Trimming stripped 1 base from V and 0 bases from J, with 14 bases between. Germline lookup yields CDR1 LGHNA and CDR2 YNFKEQ. The CDR3 covers 17 residues. CDR3 protein: CASSQGAQSPSTDTQYF. DNA of the CDR3: TGTGCCAGCAGCCAAGGGGCACAGAGCCCTAGCACAGATACGCAGTATTTT.

This clone was counted only a few times. The chain employs TRBV7-3 and TRBJ1-1; D is possibly TRBD1 (5 bases). The V gene's germline CDR1 is SGHTA and CDR2 FQGTGA. Trimming pared 3 bases from V and 8 bases from J, leaving 13 bases between. This CDR3 spans 13 amino acids. CDR3 region: CASSFDRDREAFF. As DNA, the CDR3 is TGTGCCAGCAGCTTCGACCGCGACAGAGAAGCTTTCTTT.

The chain combines TRBV5-1 with TRBJ1-4; 8 bases are shared with TRBD1. Trimming took 3 bases from V and 5 from J; bases not matched to a gene: 6. The CDR3 is 15 amino acids. The germline gives CDR1 SGHRS, CDR2 YFSETQ. The CDR3 is CASSSQDRENEKLFF. CDR3 coding DNA: TGCGCCAGCAGCTCCCAGGACAGGGAGAATGAAAAACTGTTTTTT. The full variable domain, with the rest looked up from reference TRBV5-1 and TRBJ1-4, is KAGVTQTPRYLIKTRGQQVTLSCSPISGHRSVSWYQQTPGQGLQFLFEYFSETQRNKGNFPGRFSGRQFSNSRSEMNVSTLELGDSALYLCASSSQDRENEKLFFGSGTQLSVL.

The chain links TRBV5-4 to TRBJ1-2, with D maybe TRBD1 (5 bases). Germline lookup yields CDR1 SGHNT and CDR2 YYREEE (reference sequence). This CDR3 region has 15 residues. V gave up 4 bases and J gave up 2 bases, with 15 bases separating them. CDR3 amino acids: CASSPLLGANYGYTF. CDR3 nucleotides: TGTGCCAGCAGCCCCCTCTTAGGGGCGAACTATGGCTACACCTTC.

The chain has TRBV6-5 and TRBJ2-2; 7 positions match TRBD2. The CDR3 runs 16 residues. Per germline, CDR1 MNHEY and CDR2 SVGAGI. With V trimmed by 2 bases and J by 0 bases, 3 bases remained unmatched. The CDR3 loop is CASSYGGGANTGELFF. The CDR3 DNA sequence: TGTGCCAGCAGTTACGGGGGAGGGGCGAACACCGGGGAGCTGTTTTTT.

This chain joins TRBV15 and TRBJ1-1; TRBD1 aligns across 7 bases. From germline, CDR1 is LNHNV and CDR2 YYDKDF (reference sequence). This CDR3 spans 16 amino acids. V was clipped by 2 bases and J by 0 bases; unmatched bases: 6. CDR3 sequence: CATSRTRQGLNTEAFF. CDR3 nucleotide sequence: TGTGCCACCAGCAGAACCAGACAGGGTTTGAACACTGAAGCTTTCTTT.

In DNA, the CDR3 is TGTGCCAGCAAAGGGGCTGGGGAGACCCAGTACTTC. As protein: CASKGAGETQYF. The V and J genes are TRBV9 and TRBJ2-5; a weak D match, TRBD1 (5 bases). CDR1 is SGDLS and CDR2 is YYNGEE in the germline V gene. V dropped 6 bases and J dropped 5 bases, with 11 bases sitting between them. The CDR3 length is 12 residues.

This rearrangement joins TRBV19 to TRBJ2-1; maybe TRBD2 (5 bases). The CDR3 runs to 14 residues. The germline V gene encodes CDR1 LNHDA and CDR2 SQIVND (reference sequence). Trimming shortened V by 7 bases and J by 6 bases, and 16 bases separated the two germline ends. DNA for the CDR3: TGTGCCAGTAACACTAGGACCCGCGGCAATGAGCAGTTCTTC. It encodes CASNTRTRGNEQFF.

Only one count was recorded for this clone. V gene TRBV4-2 combines with J gene TRBJ2-7; 9 positions agree with TRBD2. The CDR3 runs to 17 residues. Germline loops: CDR1 LGHNA, CDR2 YNFKEQ. The V segment lost 0 bases and the J segment 0 bases; nucleotides outside the gene matches: 6. CDR3 coding DNA: TGTGCCAGCAGCCAAGATGAGCCAGCGGGGGGCTCCTACGAGCAGTACTTC. Its protein is CASSQDEPAGGSYEQYF.

This chain joins TRBV7-9 and TRBJ2-3; 7 nucleotides line up with TRBD1. The germline gives CDR1 SEHNR, CDR2 FQNEAQ (reference sequence). The V and J ends lost 5 bases and 0 bases, in that order; junction bases with no gene match: 5. This CDR3 region has 15 residues. CDR3 DNA: TGTGCCAGCAGCCCTCGGGACAGAAGCACAGATACGCAGTATTTT. Its protein is CASSPRDRSTDTQYF.

The J gene is TRBJ2-7, the V gene TRBV7-8, with D perhaps matching TRBD1 (8 bases). Looked up from germline, CDR1 is SGHVS and CDR2 is FQNEAQ. The CDR3 is 14 residues long. V was trimmed by 5 bases and J by 4 bases, leaving 15 bases between them. Here the CDR3 reads CASSITGGGYEQYF. CDR3 coding DNA: TGTGCCAGCAGCATCACAGGGGGGGGTTACGAGCAGTACTTC.

This chain connects TRBV27 to TRBJ2-2; maybe TRBD2 (5 bases). Germline V gene sequence: CDR1 MNHEY, CDR2 SMNVEV (reference sequence). The CDR3 runs 14 residues. Trimming pared 2 bases from V and 5 bases from J, leaving 9 bases between. CDR3 protein: CASSLARRTGELFF. CDR3 nucleotides: TGTGCCAGCAGTTTAGCCAGGAGGACCGGGGAGCTGTTTTTT.